This T cell receptor (beta chain) emerged from a study of cytomegalovirus exposure and HLA in healthy donors. Study outcomes and limitations: Subsequent analysis revealed that first-cohort TCR clusters tended to co-occur in the roughly 120 validation repertoires. Most sequenced TCRs were rare (though some public TCRs occurred in many donors).

This clone was recorded once. Its cognate antigen is unknown. The repertoire was sequenced with immunoSEQ multiplex PCR; TCRdb's copy has only in-frame clones and lacks some. Among 55,000 to 65,000 clones listed, 90% to 96% were seen once. The CDR3 runs 15 residues. Germline V gene data show CDR1 as SGHRS and CDR2 as YFSETQ. With 0 bases clipped from V and 0 bases from J, the junction kept 3 bases outside the gene matches. This TCR derives from a man aged 18 to 29 in good health and CMV-seronegative. V usage is TRBV5-1 and J usage is TRBJ2-7, with 7 nucleotides matching TRBD2. Sequences were obtained from PBMCs. The CDR3 coding sequence is TGCGCCAGCAGCTTGGCCGGCGGGAGCTCCTACGAGCAGTACTTC. Translation gives CASSLAGGSSYEQYF.